This TCR beta chain emerged from a study of T cells in Graves' hyperthyroidism and ophthalmopathy (dated by TCRdb to the late 2010s). Notes on the research overall: To identify distinguishing TCR V-J signatures, a discovery cohort of about 95 patients was used, comprising 43 with Graves' ophthalmopathy and about 59 with stable Graves' hyperthyroidism. Prospective prediction of ophthalmopathy was tested in an independent validation cohort consisting of 18 to 20 hyperthyroidism patients and approximately 16 patients who later progressed to ophthalmopathy. The 100 discovery patients were divided at random into training and test sets in a 7:3 ratio. In several Graves' hyperthyroidism patients, the study also compared T-cell repertoires from thyroid tissue with T-cell repertoires from blood. Following sampling, methimazole starting at 30 mg daily was given to hyperthyroidism patients, and high-dose intravenous methylprednisolone was given to ophthalmopathy patients. The paper describes TCR Vbeta CDR3 sequencing of 130 to 150 peripheral blood samples, made up of approximately 40 ophthalmopathy patients, some 80 hyperthyroidism patients and 17 progressor patients.

Amplification of TCR beta CDR3 regions was carried out from RNA transcripts. A first-round RT-PCR of the TCR CDR3 used the HTBI primer set with the Qiagen OneStep RT-PCR kit. Libraries were constructed in a second round of multiplex PCR, after which size selection and purification were carried out. The libraries were sequenced on an Illumina HiSeq2000 using paired-end 100 bp reads. On the study's bioinformatics: SOAPnuke was used to process the raw data, with reads discarded if the reads contained adapters or uncalled bases, had a mean Phred below 15, or lacked an exact constant-primer or identifier match. COPE v1.2.5 was used to merge the high-quality paired reads, and each unique nucleotide sequence was defined as a clonotype. MiTCR v1.1 was used to align clonotypes to the IMGT TRBV, TRBD and TRBJ reference segments. The analysis included only V-J combinations with a frequency above 0.0001, which together covered around 99% of the repertoires. A TCS score was defined as the ratio between F50 (clonal expansion) and ExV (chaos), using BLOSUM62-based TCRdist between CDR3 peptides within each V-J. Welch's t-statistics and random forest reduced several hundred V-J features to 10 to 15, which were used in a naive Bayes classifier (R e1071). Thyroid-blood repertoire similarity was quantified with the Morisita-Horn index. The raw public reads went through TCRdb reprocessing: fastp at Q25, MiXCR clone calling, in-frame beta chains kept. A single entry per CDR3 protein holds the most common genes and DNA from its merged rows. TCRdb, not the original authors, processed these V and J calls. The sample includes a few hundred thousand distinct CDR3 sequences, with roughly 50% observed a single time. The leading ten clones occupy roughly 20% of the sample.

Looking up the germline V gene yields CDR1 SQVTM and CDR2 ANQGSEA. The CDR3 numbers 13 residues from cysteine through phenylalanine. Of the read, only the CDR3 DNA is kept; its 39 bases are in frame from base 1. V is clipped by 7 bases and J by 6 bases, and the sequence between their germline boundaries is 19 bases long. Comments on this clonotype: The antigen it recognizes is unknown. Base qualities are not at hand, and no much larger clone is one base apart.

Exclusion was applied to patients with uncontrolled infections, other autoimmune diseases, pregnancy or lactation. Diagnoses were based on clinical symptoms, serum thyroxine and TRAb, thyroid ultrasound and orbital computed tomography. Total RNA was extracted using Trizol reagent, and RNA quality was assessed on an Agilent 2100 Bioanalyzer. What the authors observed across the whole study: A model built on a 13 V-J signature distinguished ophthalmopathy from stable hyperthyroidism, reaching roughly 88% sensitivity and 81% to 83% specificity in cross-validation and 80%/75% in testing. In validation, the model predicted progression to ophthalmopathy a median of about 6.5 months before onset, with about 67% sensitivity and about 72% specificity. Most expanded thyroid clonotypes (frequency above 0.001) were also found in blood, which suggests that blood repertoires may mirror thyroid immune responses. No statistical method was used to set the sample size in advance, and investigators knew the group allocation.

The sequence is built from TRBV29-1 and TRBJ2-7, and perhaps TRBD1 as D gene, on 6 matching bases. Source material: peripheral blood or thyroid tissue (not recorded which). This clonotype was sampled from an adult woman with Graves' disease, either hyperthyroidism or ophthalmopathy (not recorded which). The CDR3 protein: CSGQDRPPSEQYF. The nucleotide sequence reads TGCAGCGGTCAAGACAGGCCCCCCTCCGAGCAGTACTTC.